These T cell receptor beta chains were read from a single sample in a study of OX40 agonist ivuxolimab in advanced cancers. Sequencing was performed with immunoSEQ multiplex PCR; in TCRdb, only in-frame clones are kept and a portion is missing. Among about 68,000 clones listed, more than 75% were seen once. This specimen consisted of CD4+ or CD8+ T cells sorted from blood, obtained in a trial of the OX40 agonist ivuxolimab. The receptors were sampled from an adult with an advanced solid tumor such as melanoma, head and neck, liver or kidney cancer. Each CDR3 is given with its conserved first and last residue. D genes are given only for firm matches. Not every row has a clone size; where given, it reads once, few, many or a size class.

>TRBD1|.|TRBV5-1|TRBJ2-7
CASRTTGSSYEQYF
TGCGCCAGCAGGACGACAGGGAGCTCCTACGAGCAGTACTTC
>TRBD1|few|TRBV4-1|TRBJ2-4
CASSQRVQGREGNIQYF
TGCGCCAGCAGCCAAAGGGTACAGGGGAGAGAGGGAAACATTCAGTACTTC
>TRBD2|.|TRBV19|TRBJ2-1
CASTLPRGDYNEQFF
TGTGCCAGTACCTTACCACGGGGGGATTACAATGAGCAGTTCTTC
>.|few|TRBV6-6|TRBJ1-1
CASSYSYKAEAFF
TGTGCCAGCAGTTACTCGTATAAGGCTGAAGCTTTCTTT
>TRBD1|.|TRBV10-3|TRBJ1-2
CAISGSDRDYGYTF
TGTGCCATCAGTGGGTCTGACAGGGACTATGGCTACACCTTC
>.|.|TRBV19|TRBJ2-2
CASSWGSGELFF
TGTGCCAGTAGTTGGGGGTCCGGGGAGCTGTTTTTT
>TRBD2|few|TRBV2|TRBJ2-3
CASSSGTTDADTQYF
TGTGCCAGCAGTTCCGGGACTACAGACGCAGATACGCAGTATTTT
>.|.|TRBV6-5|TRBJ2-7
CASSYSTDYEQYF
TGTGCCAGCAGTTACTCGACGGACTACGAGCAGTACTTC
>TRBD2|.|TRBV7-2|TRBJ2-2
CASRLAGGPGELFF
TGTGCCAGCAGACTAGCGGGGGGGCCCGGGGAGCTGTTTTTT
>TRBD1|.|TRBV18|TRBJ1-3
CASSQDRVGNTIYF
TGTGCCAGCTCACAGGACAGGGTTGGAAACACCATATATTTT
>.|.|TRBV5-1|TRBJ2-1
CASSLGVGGLNEQFF
TGCGCCAGCAGCTTGGGAGTGGGGGGCCTGAATGAGCAGTTCTTC
>.|.|TRBV18|TRBJ2-1
CASSLVENEQFF
TGTGCCAGCTCACTAGTGGAGAATGAGCAGTTCTTC
>.|.|TRBV5-6|TRBJ2-7
CASSPSGVHEQYF
TGTGCCAGCAGCCCGTCGGGGGTCCACGAGCAGTACTTC
>TRBD1|.|TRBV6-1|TRBJ2-7
CASSHRDRFSYEQYF
TGTGCCAGCAGTCACCGGGACAGGTTCTCCTACGAGCAGTACTTC
>TRBD1|.|TRBV25-1|TRBJ1-4
CASQGAINEKLFF
TGTGCCTCACAGGGGGCCATCAATGAAAAACTGTTTTTT
>.|.|TRBV29-1|TRBJ2-3
CSVEVGAVDTQYF
TGCAGCGTTGAGGTAGGGGCGGTAGATACGCAGTATTTT
>.|.|TRBV14|TRBJ2-5
CASSPQAWGEQYF
TGTGCCAGCAGCCCACAAGCCTGGGGGGAGCAGTACTTC
>.|.|TRBV7-2|TRBJ2-6
CASSLGGSGANVLTF
TGTGCCAGCAGCTTAGGAGGTTCTGGGGCCAACGTCCTGACTTTC
>TRBD2|.|TRBV19|TRBJ2-1
CASRGKSGGYNEQFF
TGTGCCAGTAGAGGCAAGAGCGGGGGGTACAATGAGCAGTTCTTC
>.|.|TRBV5-5|TRBJ1-5
CASSLRGGHNQPQHF
TGTGCCAGCAGCTTGCGTGGGGGACATAATCAGCCCCAGCATTTT
>TRBD1|few|TRBV14|TRBJ2-5
CASSQRTGTRQETQYF
TGTGCCAGCAGCCAAAGGACAGGGACTCGCCAAGAGACCCAGTACTTC
>TRBD1|.|TRBV5-1|TRBJ2-7
CASSSTGTEQYF
TGCGCCAGCAGCTCGACAGGGACCGAGCAGTACTTC
>TRBD1|.|TRBV7-8|TRBJ1-5
CASSPREGRGGQPQHF
TGTGCCAGCAGCCCCCGAGAGGGCAGGGGGGGGCAGCCCCAGCATTTT
>TRBD2|.|TRBV4-1|TRBJ2-7
CASSQGASGAPLSYEQYF
TGCGCCAGCAGCCAAGGGGCTAGCGGGGCACCCCTCTCCTACGAGCAGTACTTC
>TRBD2|.|TRBV7-7|TRBJ2-2
CASKAGGITGELFF
TGTGCCAGCAAAGCGGGGGGGATCACCGGGGAGCTGTTTTTT
>TRBD1|few|TRBV5-6|TRBJ2-7
CASRDRRAYEQYF
TGTGCCAGCAGGGACAGGCGAGCCTACGAGCAGTACTTC
>TRBD2|.|TRBV5-4|TRBJ2-1
CASGGAGGSAYNEQFF
TGTGCCAGCGGGGGAGCGGGGGGTTCCGCCTACAATGAGCAGTTCTTC
>TRBD2|.|TRBV5-8|TRBJ2-5
CASGAGGPWETQYF
TGTGCCAGCGGAGCGGGGGGGCCATGGGAGACCCAGTACTTC
>TRBD1|.|TRBV11-2|TRBJ1-2
CASSQGQGPASRYGYTF
TGTGCCAGCAGCCAGGGACAGGGGCCCGCCTCAAGGTATGGCTACACCTTC
>.|.|TRBV7-8|TRBJ2-3
CASGLMRGDTQYF
TGTGCCAGCGGCTTGATGAGGGGCGATACGCAGTATTTT
>TRBD2|.|TRBV4-1|TRBJ2-3
CASSPGLAGDTQYF
TGCGCCAGCAGCCCCGGACTAGCGGGAGATACGCAGTATTTT
>.|.|TRBV9|TRBJ2-1
CASSVGTSTVNEQFF
TGTGCCAGCAGCGTAGGGACATCGACGGTCAATGAGCAGTTCTTC
>.|few|TRBV7-2|TRBJ1-2
CASSLEQGQVYYGYTF
TGTGCCAGCAGCTTAGAGCAGGGTCAGGTATACTATGGCTACACCTTC
>.|.|TRBV19|TRBJ1-6
CASSLSPGGTNSPLHF
TGTGCCAGTAGTCTCTCCCCGGGAGGTACAAATTCACCCCTCCACTTT
>TRBD1|.|TRBV10-3|TRBJ1-2
CAIKGAVDGQNYGYTF
TGTGCCATCAAGGGGGCAGTAGACGGACAGAACTATGGCTACACCTTC
>.|.|TRBV7-8|TRBJ1-2
CASSLLLGGYTF
TGTGCCAGCAGCTTACTGCTGGGGGGCTACACCTTC
>TRBD1|.|TRBV18|TRBJ1-6
CASSPQYRGNSPLHF
TGTGCCAGCTCACCACAGTACAGGGGGAATTCACCCCTCCACTTT
>.|.|TRBV29-1|TRBJ1-5
CSVAMAPNQPQHF
TGCAGCGTTGCTATGGCACCCAATCAGCCCCAGCATTTT
>.|.|TRBV6-6|TRBJ1-2
CASSDNRSSGYTF
TGTGCCAGCAGTGACAACAGGTCCTCTGGCTACACCTTC
>TRBD1|.|TRBV12-5|TRBJ1-5
CASGLGRGLPQHF
TGTGCTAGTGGTTTGGGCAGGGGGTTACCCCAGCATTTT
>.|few|TRBV2|TRBJ2-1
CASRSNSYNEQFF
TGTGCCAGCAGGTCTAACTCCTACAATGAGCAGTTCTTC
>TRBD2|.|TRBV5-1|TRBJ2-1
CASSALRGDNEQFF
TGCGCCAGCAGCGCGCTTCGGGGGGACAATGAGCAGTTCTTC
>.|.|TRBV6-5|TRBJ2-7
CASSYSSLESYEQYF
TGTGCCAGCAGTTACTCAAGCCTAGAGTCCTACGAGCAGTACTTC
>.|.|TRBV10-3|TRBJ2-5
CATFSGEETQYF
TGTGCCACGTTTAGCGGCGAAGAGACCCAGTACTTC
>.|once|TRBV18|TRBJ1-5
CASSPQGVGNQPQHF
TGTGCCAGCTCACCACAGGGGGTGGGCAATCAGCCCCAGCATTTT
>.|many|TRBV9|TRBJ1-1
CASSVRTTNTEAFF
TGTGCCAGCAGCGTTCGGACAACGAACACTGAAGCTTTCTTT
>.|.|TRBV15|TRBJ2-2
CATRPQGAGGELFF
TGTGCCACCAGGCCCCAGGGCGCAGGCGGGGAGCTGTTTTTT
>.|.|TRBV5-1|TRBJ2-2
CASVQTANTGELFF
TGCGCCAGCGTACAGACAGCTAACACCGGGGAGCTGTTTTTT
>.|.|TRBV5-6|TRBJ1-2
CASSPGHFYGYTF
TGTGCCAGCAGCCCGGGACACTTCTATGGCTACACCTTC
>TRBD2|few|TRBV2|TRBJ2-7
CASSETWGLTYEQYF
TGTGCCAGCAGTGAAACGTGGGGACTAACCTACGAGCAGTACTTC
>.|few|TRBV29-1|TRBJ2-7
CSVETPSVSYEQYF
TGCAGCGTTGAGACCCCCTCGGTGTCCTACGAGCAGTACTTC
>TRBD1|.|TRBV7-2|TRBJ1-5
CASSSLTGVQPQHF
TGTGCCAGCAGTTCCCTTACAGGGGTTCAGCCCCAGCATTTT
>TRBD2|once|TRBV7-6|TRBJ2-1
CATRGGDTQSEQFF
TGTGCCACCCGCGGGGGGGACACTCAGAGTGAGCAGTTCTTC
>.|.|TRBV27|TRBJ2-1
CASSLEGQGPYNEQFF
TGTGCCAGCAGTTTAGAGGGGCAGGGCCCCTACAATGAGCAGTTCTTC
>TRBD1|.|TRBV5-1|TRBJ1-1
CASSSWTGSTEAFF
TGCGCCAGCAGCTCCTGGACAGGGAGCACTGAAGCTTTCTTT
>.|.|TRBV5-1|TRBJ1-1
CASSSAGTANTEAFF
TGCGCCAGCAGCTCTGCAGGGACGGCGAACACTGAAGCTTTCTTT
>.|.|TRBV29-1|TRBJ2-7
CSAREGQRNTEQYF
TGCAGCGCCCGCGAGGGGCAGAGGAACACCGAGCAGTACTTC
>.|.|TRBV9|TRBJ2-1
CASSPTLLYNEQFF
TGTGCCAGCAGCCCAACGTTGCTCTACAATGAGCAGTTCTTC
>.|few|TRBV16|TRBJ1-1
CASSQDRNTEAFF
TGTGCCAGCAGCCAAGACAGGAACACTGAAGCTTTCTTT